The T cell receptor beta chain under discussion was sequenced for a study of blood T cells in healthy people across ages (dated by TCRdb to the mid-2010s). Context from the whole study: In model experiments, template switching captured about one uniquely barcoded TCR beta cDNA molecule for every two T cells. The study measured age-related changes in TCR beta repertoire diversity using deep sequencing normalized with unique cDNA molecular identifiers. The donors were divided into four age groups: young (average roughly 17 years), middle-aged (approximately 41), aged (around 59) and long-lived (about 79). Donors of different ages were randomly distributed across sequencing lanes to avoid experimental bias. The study analyzed two additional independent replicas of 1 million unique cDNA reads from the same blood draw for two donors, one aged 18 to 30 and one aged 80 or older. Beyond this particular receptor, the publication reports: Observed TCR beta diversity per million T cells fell roughly linearly with age, and a significant reduction was already apparent by age roughly 41. The long-lived group showed more naive CD4+ T cells, fewer expanded clones and increased TCR diversity than the aged group, suggesting age selection. Since profiling was done on bulk unsorted PBMCs, naive and antigen-experienced compartments could not be conclusively compared. Because the CMV infection status of the donors was unknown, age-related changes in expanded clonotypes may potentially have been confounded. A strong correlation was found between observed TCR beta diversity and the percentage of naive T cells measured by flow cytometry. Estimates of total diversity based on one million sequenced T cells were regarded as lower bounds and as underestimates.

Donors were 39 systemically healthy Caucasian individuals from Russia aged roughly 6 to 90 years. Around 10 milliliters of peripheral blood were collected from each donor into EDTA-treated Vacutainer tubes. Ficoll-Paque density-gradient centrifugation was used to isolate PBMCs, with at least 7 million obtained per sample. Total RNA was extracted from PBMCs with Trizol reagent, with at least 5.5 micrograms obtained per sample. For every donor, an aliquot of PBMCs went through flow cytometry to measure the percentages of naive CD45RAhigh/CD27high T cells. The library was generated by 5' RACE. These reads were obtained on an Illumina HiSeq 2500. A second PCR of about 7 to 12 cycles was run with a J-beta primer mix and a sample-barcoded 5' primer. A template-switch 5' adaptor carrying 12 random nucleotides introduced a unique molecular identifier onto each TCR beta cDNA molecule. Each sample yielded at least 2.5 million CDR3-containing paired-end reads. First-strand cDNA synthesis was performed from all RNA using the Mint cDNA synthesis kit, with priming by a TRBC-specific oligonucleotide. All cDNA was treated with uracil-DNA glycosylase and then went through a first 18-cycle PCR with the universal primers M1SS and BC2_uni_R. The authors processed their data as follows. For normalization, 1 million high-quality reads, each with a distinct molecular identifier, were randomly selected from each sample. Reads sharing molecular identifiers were discarded rather than binned into consensus sequences. MiTCR, set to a Q25 quality threshold and the strictest error-elimination algorithm, was used for CDR3 identification, clonotype clustering and error correction. A nonparametric unseen species model with Euler transformation was used to estimate a lower bound on total TCR beta diversity. Through fastp at Q25 and MiXCR, TCRdb rebuilt clones from the public reads, retaining in-frame beta chains. Rows are unified per CDR3 protein, each entry keeping the most common DNA and genes. The V and J calls and clone size come from TCRdb's table, not from the authors' own analysis. The sample profile shows 650,000 to 950,000 distinct CDR3 sequences; around 42% of them were found once. The ten biggest clones cover approximately 20% of the sample.

There are 13 amino acids in the CDR3, from cysteine to phenylalanine inclusive. Only the CDR3 DNA is retained, 39 bases long and in frame from the first base. CDR1 and CDR2 are drawn from the germline V gene (reference sequence): DFQATT, SNEGSKA. Compared with germline, V lacks 6 bases and J lacks 2 bases; bases without a gene match: 7. Turning to this clonotype: Its cognate antigen has yet to be identified. No base quality values were provided; no much bigger clone lies one nucleotide off.

Specimen: blood. The source is a man between 60 and 75 years old in good health. The sequence joins TRBV20-1 to TRBJ2-7; a stretch of 7 junction bases matches TRBD2. CDR3 reads: CSALLATTYEQYF. In nucleotide form, the sequence is TGCAGTGCCTTACTAGCGACGACCTACGAGCAGTACTTC.